What follows are 24 T cell receptor beta chains derived from one specimen sequenced in a study of early T cells in non-severe SARS-CoV-2 infection. TCRdb itself ran the 5' RACE reads through MiXCR, one entry per CDR3 protein. The sample records approximately 76,000 distinct CDR3 sequences, about 11% being singletons. Sequenced input: whole blood. The source of these receptors is an adult who was a healthcare worker with PCR-confirmed SARS-CoV-2 infection or an uninfected control (not recorded which).

At least ten counts were recorded for this clonotype. The J gene is TRBJ1-5, the V gene TRBV10-1; 9 bases fit TRBD1. The CDR3 length is 13 residues. V was pared by 0 bases and J by 10 bases, with 1 base of the junction left unmatched. Per the germline V gene, CDR1 is WNHNN and CDR2 is SYGVQD (reference sequence). CDR3 DNA sequence: TGCGCCAGCAGTGAGTCGGGACAGGGACCCCAGCATTTT. This gives the protein CASSESGQGPQHF.

This clonotype has a count of ten or more. J is TRBJ2-1 and V is TRBV20-1; the D is unclear. Germline-derived CDR1 and CDR2 are DFQATT and SNEGSKA (reference sequence). The CDR3 runs to 13 residues. V lost 1 base and J 7 bases, leaving 11 bases between the germline ends. CDR3 sequence (DNA): TGCAGTGCTAGAGTGTCGTCTAGAAATGAGCAGTTCTTC. This sequence encodes CSARVSSRNEQFF.

This clonotype has a count of ten or more. V usage is TRBV18 and J usage is TRBJ2-7, with 7 nucleotides matching TRBD1. The CDR3 sequence is 12 residues long. Germline V lookup: CDR1 KGHSH, CDR2 LQKENI. Trimming took 3 bases from V and 7 from J; bases not matched to a gene: 3. The CDR3 sequence is CASSPPGGEQYF. The CDR3 DNA reads as TGTGCCAGCTCACCCCCAGGGGGTGAGCAGTACTTC. Variable domain in full (rest from reference TRBV18 and TRBJ2-7): NAGVMQNPRHLVRRRGQEARLRCSPMKGHSHVYWYRQLPEEGLKFMVYLQKENIIDESGMPKERFSAEFPKEGPSILRIQQVVRGDSAAYFCASSPPGGEQYFGPGTRLTVT.

This chain uses TRBV20-1 with TRBJ1-2; D remains unclear. There are 8 residues in the CDR3. Germline assignment: CDR1 DFQATT and CDR2 SNEGSKA (reference sequence). With 6 bases removed from V and 10 bases from J, the gap between germline ends came to 6 bases. The CDR3 DNA reads as TGCAGTGCGCCGGACTACACCTTC. This gives the protein CSAPDYTF.

This clonotype was recorded at least ten times. This chain joins TRBV4-3 and TRBJ1-2; D call uncertain. This CDR3 spans 13 amino acids. V shed 4 bases and J shed 6 bases, with 12 bases lying between them. CDR1 is LGHNA and CDR2 is YSLEER in the germline V gene. The CDR3 DNA reads as TGCGCCAGCAGCCGGGGTCAGCGAGATGGCTACACCTTC. Residues: CASSRGQRDGYTF.

This clonotype was seen many times. The chain links TRBV19 to TRBJ1-2, with D uncertain. The CDR3 covers 13 residues. Trimming left V 3 bases short and J 6 bases short, with 11 bases between. Germline-derived CDR1 and CDR2 are LNHDA and SQIVND (reference sequence). CDR3 in DNA: TGTGCCAGTAGTATGGGTGACATCAATGGCTACACCTTC. Its protein is CASSMGDINGYTF.

This clonotype has just a few counts. The rearrangement links TRBV10-3 to TRBJ2-7; tentatively, D is TRBD1 (6 bases). The CDR3 loop spans 15 amino acids. Germline loops: CDR1 ENHRY, CDR2 SYGVKD. V shed 4 bases and J shed 4 bases, with 17 bases lying between them. CDR3 sequence: CAISARQVGLYEQYF. For the CDR3, the DNA is TGTGCCATCAGTGCCCGACAGGTGGGCCTATACGAGCAGTACTTC.

At least ten counts were recorded for this clonotype. The rearrangement joins TRBV20-1 to TRBJ1-2; 12 nucleotides align to TRBD1. V trimming: 8 bases; J trimming: 4 bases; junction bases outside the gene matches: 5. The CDR3 extends over 13 amino acids. Germline CDR1 is DFQATT and CDR2 is SNEGSKA (reference sequence). CDR3: CSPGQGASYGYTF. In DNA form, the CDR3 reads TGCAGTCCGGGACAGGGGGCGAGCTATGGCTACACCTTC.

This clonotype was seen repeatedly, ten times or more. This chain uses TRBV7-9 with TRBJ2-7, with 7 bases identical to TRBD1. The germline gives CDR1 SEHNR, CDR2 FQNEAQ (reference sequence). J lost 4 bases, V lost 2 bases, and 11 bases had no gene match. This CDR3 spans 16 amino acids. In nucleotides, the CDR3 is TGTGCCAGCAGCTTACAGCCCCAGGGACAGCGGTACGAGCAGTACTTC. Protein sequence: CASSLQPQGQRYEQYF. The whole variable domain, remainder taken from reference TRBV7-9 and TRBJ2-7, is DTGVSQNPRHKITKRGQNVTFRCDPISEHNRLYWYRQTLGQGPEFLTYFQNEAQLEKSRLLSDRFSAERPKGSFSTLEIQRTEQGDSAMYLCASSLQPQGQRYEQYFGPGTRLTVT.

The V gene is TRBV5-1, the J gene TRBJ1-4; D perhaps matches TRBD1 (6 bases). V was pared by 5 bases and J by 3 bases, with 11 bases between. Per the germline V gene, CDR1 is SGHRS and CDR2 is YFSETQ. The CDR3 spans 14 residues. The CDR3 here is CASRTGYPNEKLFF. The CDR3 nucleotides read TGCGCCAGCAGAACAGGGTATCCTAATGAAAAACTGTTTTTT.

This clonotype was detected many times. J is TRBJ1-2 and V is TRBV27, with D unresolved. CDR1 MNHEY and CDR2 SMNVEV come from the germline V gene (reference sequence). V dropped 3 bases and J dropped 4 bases, with 9 bases sitting between them. The CDR3 length is 13 residues. The CDR3 here is CASSLRSGYGYTF. The DNA of the CDR3 is TGTGCCAGCAGTTTGCGGAGTGGCTATGGCTACACCTTC.

The chain couples TRBV12-3 or TRBV12-4 to TRBJ1-5, with D hard to call. CDR3 size: 13 residues. V was clipped by 7 bases and J by 5 bases, with 12 bases between them. The CDR3 here is CASTQQIDQPQHF. The CDR3, as DNA: TGTGCCAGCACCCAACAAATAGATCAGCCCCAGCATTTT.

The gene calls are TRBV7-9 and TRBJ2-1; D unresolved. The germline V and J ends were trimmed by 1 base and 1 base, with 8 bases remaining between them. CDR3 size: 15 residues. Germline V lookup: CDR1 SEHNR, CDR2 FQNEAQ (reference sequence). CDR3 region: CASSLVGPSYNEQFF. The CDR3 DNA reads TGTGCCAGCAGCTTAGTTGGCCCTTCCTACAATGAGCAGTTCTTC.

This clonotype was recorded at least ten times. The chain combines TRBV3-1 with TRBJ2-7; a possible D gene is TRBD2 (5 bases). This CDR3 is built from 13 residues. V gave up 1 base and J gave up 3 bases, with 7 bases separating them. The germline CDR1 and CDR2 sequences are LGHDT and YNNKEL (reference sequence). The CDR3 DNA reads TGTGCCAGCAGCCAAGGAGGGCTCTACGAGCAGTACTTC. Translating it yields CASSQGGLYEQYF.

As to this clonotype: One base away lies a much larger clone, so this may be a sequencing read error. The gene calls are TRBV6-6 and TRBJ2-7; tentatively, D is TRBD2 (6 bases). V was clipped by 6 bases and J by 2 bases, with 17 bases between them. CDR3 length: 15 amino acids. CDR1 is MNHNY and CDR2 is SVGAGI in the germline V gene (reference sequence). The CDR3 DNA is TGTGCCAGCAGAGACACTAGCAGAATAACCTACGAGCAGTACTTC. Amino acids: CASRDTSRITYEQYF.

This clonotype was seen a few times. This chain links TRBV20-1 with TRBJ2-3; 10 positions match TRBD2. The CDR3 extends over 14 amino acids. CDR1 and CDR2 (germline): DFQATT, SNEGSKA (reference sequence). V shed 4 bases and J 5 bases; nucleotides not matched to a gene: 6. CDR3 protein: CSAKFSGGKDTQYF. The CDR3 nucleotides read TGCAGTGCTAAATTTAGCGGGGGGAAAGATACGCAGTATTTT.

This clonotype turned up a few times. Here the CDR3 DNA reads TGTGCCATCAGTGGCGGGGGGGCCACAGATACGCAGTATTTT. Residues: CAISGGGATDTQYF. The V gene is TRBV10-3, the J gene TRBJ2-3, with 9 bases aligning to TRBD2. This CDR3 has 14 amino acids. Germline CDR1 reads ENHRY; CDR2 reads SYGVKD. V was pared by 4 bases and J by 2 bases, with 1 base of the junction left unmatched.

The chain recombines TRBV20-1 with TRBJ1-3; TRBD1 might be the D (5 bases). CDR3 length: 14 amino acids. Deletions cut 3 bases from V and 2 bases from J, with 11 bases between. The V gene's germline CDR1 is DFQATT and CDR2 SNEGSKA (reference sequence). CDR3 residues: CSASPGPTGNTIYF. DNA for the CDR3: TGCAGTGCTAGCCCGGGGCCTACTGGAAACACCATATATTTT.

This clonotype was found a few times. The rearrangement joins TRBV5-4 to TRBJ2-7; a possible D gene is TRBD1 (6 bases). Trimming stripped 7 bases from V and 3 bases from J, with 14 bases between. The CDR3 is 13 amino acids. Germline V CDR1 and CDR2: SGHNT, YYREEE (reference sequence). CDR3 protein: CASSTRDNYEQYF. Written as DNA, the CDR3 is TGTGCCAGCTCGACACGGGACAACTACGAGCAGTACTTC.

This clonotype showed up just a few times. The chain joins TRBV4-1 to TRBJ1-6; D possibly corresponds to TRBD1 (5 bases). CDR1 is MGHRA, CDR2 YSYEKL, per germline. Trimming pared 4 bases from V and 8 bases from J, leaving 21 bases between. The CDR3 length is 17 residues. Here the CDR3 DNA reads TGCGCCAGCAGCCGAGCCCCTTCGCGAGGGACTGATTCACCCCTCCACTTT. Its protein is CASSRAPSRGTDSPLHF.

This clonotype was seen repeatedly, ten times or more. The gene calls are TRBV2 and TRBJ1-4; the match to TRBD1 covers 8 bases. Germline CDR1 reads SNHLY; CDR2 reads FYNNEI. The CDR3 extends over 15 amino acids. The trim removed 4 bases at V and 3 bases at J, leaving 4 bases unmatched. CDR3 in amino acids: CASSGQGSANEKLFF. The CDR3 nucleotides are TGTGCCAGCAGTGGACAGGGGAGTGCTAATGAAAAACTGTTTTTT.

This clonotype has ten or more counts. This chain uses TRBV7-6 with TRBJ2-7; 8 bases are a match to TRBD1. This CDR3 is built from 16 residues. The ends lost 1 base at V and 2 bases at J; junction bases unmatched: 7. Germline V gives CDR1 SGHVS, CDR2 FNYEAQ. CDR3 residues: CASSLGDRISTYEQYF. The CDR3 DNA reads as TGTGCCAGCAGCTTAGGGGACAGGATTTCAACCTACGAGCAGTACTTC.

This clonotype was recorded many times. The rearrangement links TRBV20-1 to TRBJ1-6; TRBD1 matches at 9 bases. Trimming took 0 bases from V and 9 from J; bases not matched to a gene: 6. Germline V gene sequence: CDR1 DFQATT, CDR2 SNEGSKA (reference sequence). This CDR3 region has 15 residues. The CDR3 bases are TGCAGTGCTAGAGAGGACAGGGGTGACGGTTCACCCCTCCACTTT. Its protein is CSAREDRGDGSPLHF.

This clonotype was detected many times. The V call is TRBV4-3, the J call TRBJ1-6, with D unclear. This CDR3 region has 15 residues. Germline V gene data show CDR1 as LGHNA and CDR2 as YSLEER. Trimming left V 4 bases short and J 7 bases short, with 14 bases between. CDR3 amino acids: CASSRKAGGNSPLHF. CDR3 in DNA: TGCGCCAGCAGCCGAAAGGCCGGAGGAAATTCACCCCTCCACTTT.